These 26 T cell receptor beta chains originate from one sample sequenced in a study of blood T cell repertoires in COVID-19. Clones were read by immunoSEQ multiplex PCR, and TCRdb kept only the in-frame ones, dropping some. The data show 150,000 to 200,000 clones, approximately 85% seen once. Material for sequencing was peripheral blood. Receptors were obtained from a woman aged 60 to 75 with acute or convalescent COVID-19.

V and J are TRBV3-1 (or the pseudogene TRBV3-2) and TRBJ2-1; TRBD2 matches at 11 bases. The CDR3 extends over 15 amino acids. J gave up 2 bases and V 7 bases, and 4 bases lay outside the gene matches. Germline CDR1 and CDR2: LGHDT and YNNKEL (reference sequence). The CDR3 DNA is TGTGCCAGCACGCCGACTAGCGGGGCCTACAATGAGCAGTTCTTC. It specifies CASTPTSGAYNEQFF.

The chain employs TRBV12-3 or TRBV12-4 and TRBJ2-1; D is possibly TRBD1 (6 bases). This CDR3 is built from 12 residues. Between the trimmed V and J ends, which lost 10 bases and 7 bases, there was a span of 14 bases. CDR3 DNA sequence: TGTGCCACGACGACAGGCTGGAATGAGCAGTTCTTC. Residues: CATTTGWNEQFF.

The chain combines TRBV28 with TRBJ1-2, with 7 positions matching TRBD1. The CDR3 runs 13 residues. CDR1 is MDHEN and CDR2 is SYDVKM in the germline V gene. Trimming cost V 3 bases and J 8 bases; bases outside gene matches: 6. CDR3 residues: CASSLRTGGGYTF. CDR3 coding DNA: TGTGCCAGCAGTTTGCGGACAGGAGGAGGCTACACCTTC.

The rearrangement joins TRBV28 to TRBJ1-1; TRBD1 agrees at 8 bases. Germline trimming cut 6 bases from V and 6 bases from J; bases unmatched to any gene: 3. The CDR3 loop spans 12 amino acids. Germline V gene data show CDR1 as MDHEN and CDR2 as SYDVKM. The CDR3 is CASSLDRAEAFF. CDR3 sequence (DNA): TGTGCCAGCAGCCTGGACAGGGCTGAAGCTTTCTTT.

The chain employs TRBV19 and TRBJ2-1; D is perhaps TRBD2 (6 bases). Trimming removed 5 bases at V and 8 bases at J, with 13 bases between. There are 13 residues in the CDR3. The germline V gene has CDR1 LNHDA and CDR2 SQIVND (reference sequence). The CDR3 spells CASSGRLRDEQFF. In nucleotides, the CDR3 is TGTGCCAGTAGTGGGAGGCTCAGGGATGAGCAGTTCTTC.

The chain uses TRBV24-1 and TRBJ2-5; 8 bases map to TRBD1. The CDR3 runs 14 residues. Looked up from germline, CDR1 is KGHDR and CDR2 is SFDVKD. J was trimmed by 3 bases and V by 3 bases; bases with no gene match: 2. The CDR3 here is CATSDGTGKETQYF. The DNA for the CDR3 is TGTGCCACCAGTGATGGGACAGGAAAAGAGACCCAGTACTTC.

V gene TRBV3-1 (or the pseudogene TRBV3-2) combines with J gene TRBJ2-2; no clear D gene. Germline values: CDR1 LGHDT, CDR2 YNNKEL (reference sequence). Trimming took 3 bases from V and 6 from J, leaving 5 bases between them. The CDR3 loop spans 12 amino acids. This CDR3 reads CASSHLSGELFF. The CDR3 DNA follows: TGTGCCAGCAGCCATCTCTCCGGGGAGCTGTTTTTT.

This clone is deemed medium-sized. This rearrangement joins TRBV5-6 to TRBJ2-3; possible D gene TRBD1, 6 bases. CDR3 length equals 15 residues. The V gene's germline CDR1 is SGHDT and CDR2 YYEEEE. The V end was cut by 5 bases, the J end by 2 bases, with 15 bases between. In DNA, the CDR3 is TGTGCCAGCAGGGGGGCCCGACGGCACACAGATACGCAGTATTTT. Protein sequence: CASRGARRHTDTQYF.

The gene calls are TRBV12-5 and TRBJ2-1, with TRBD2 matching over 8 bases. The V segment lost 1 base and the J segment 7 bases; nucleotides outside the gene matches: 6. Looked up from germline, CDR1 is LGHNT and CDR2 is FRNRAP. This CDR3 is 15 amino acids long. The CDR3 DNA reads TGTGCTAGTGGTTTGGCGGGAGGGCCCTCGAATGAGCAGTTCTTC. Protein product: CASGLAGGPSNEQFF.

In its sample, this clone was seen once. The J gene is TRBJ2-7, the V gene TRBV24-1; 14 bases are a match to TRBD2. Germline V CDR1 and CDR2: KGHDR, SFDVKD. The CDR3 totals 19 residues. Trimming removed 3 bases from V and 0 bases from J; junction bases left unmatched: 9. CDR3 sequence (DNA): TGTGCCACCAGTGATCCCGGGACTAGCGGGAGAAGGGGCTCCTACGAGCAGTACGTC. Its translation: CATSDPGTSGRRGSYEQYV.

CDR3 sequence (DNA): TGTGCCAGCAGCCCCCCGACAGGGGGAAATGAAGCTTTCTTT. This encodes CASSPPTGGNEAFF. The gene calls are TRBV6-5 and TRBJ1-1; 9 bases map to TRBD1. Germline V gene lookup returns CDR1 MNHEY and CDR2 SVGAGI. This CDR3 is built from 14 residues. The trim removed 6 bases at V and 7 bases at J, leaving 9 bases unmatched.

As for this clone: The identical CDR3 is also encoded by other nucleotide sequences in the sample. This rearrangement joins TRBV11-3 to TRBJ1-3; the D gene is possibly TRBD1 (5 bases). The CDR3 sequence is 14 residues long. V was clipped by 5 bases and J by 4 bases, with 12 bases between them. Germline V gene sequence: CDR1 SGHNT, CDR2 YENEEA. The CDR3 DNA is TGTGCCAGCAGCCCGGGACTTACGGGAAACACCATATATTTT. It is translated as CASSPGLTGNTIYF.

The V call is TRBV5-4, the J call TRBJ2-7; D is unresolved. Trimming removed 0 bases at V and 2 bases at J, with 9 bases between. The germline CDR1 and CDR2 sequences are SGHNT and YYREEE (reference sequence). CDR3 length: 14 residues. CDR3 sequence: CASSLAGATYEQYV. The CDR3 DNA follows: TGTGCCAGCAGCTTGGCTGGAGCCACCTACGAGCAGTACGTC.

The rearrangement uses TRBV11-3 and TRBJ2-1; 9 nucleotides agree with TRBD1. Germline CDR1 SGHNT, CDR2 YENEEA. This CDR3 is built from 19 residues. V trimming: 0 bases; J trimming: 3 bases; junction bases outside the gene matches: 12. CDR3 sequence reads: CASSLDGLVKDRGYNEQFF. The CDR3 DNA sequence: TGTGCCAGCAGCTTAGATGGGCTGGTCAAGGACAGGGGCTACAATGAGCAGTTCTTC.

This clone was observed a single time. This chain connects TRBV10-1 to TRBJ1-2; 8 bases map to TRBD1. The CDR3 is made up of 13 amino acids. J gave up 8 bases and V 5 bases, and 7 bases lay outside the gene matches. The V gene's germline CDR1 is WNHNN and CDR2 SYGVQD (reference sequence). CDR3 loop: CASSPTGERGYTF. The CDR3 DNA follows: TGCGCCAGCAGTCCGACAGGGGAGCGGGGCTACACCTTC.

This sequence joins TRBV3-1 (or the pseudogene TRBV3-2) and TRBJ1-2; 7 bases are shared with TRBD1. This CDR3 spans 16 amino acids. V gave up 4 bases and J gave up 6 bases; unmatched junction bases: 14. From germline, CDR1 is LGHDT and CDR2 YNNKEL (reference sequence). CDR3 region: CASSRVSIGTEDGYTF. The CDR3 nucleotides are TGTGCCAGCAGCCGGGTCTCTATAGGGACAGAGGATGGCTACACCTTC.

The gene calls are TRBV6-2 or TRBV6-3 and TRBJ1-3, with no clear D. The CDR3 contains 16 residues. V dropped 2 bases and J dropped 0 bases, with 11 bases sitting between them. CDR1 MNHEY and CDR2 SVGEGT come from the germline V gene. CDR3 loop: CASSYTSGSSGNTIYF. CDR3 DNA sequence: TGTGCCAGCAGTTACACCTCCGGGTCCTCTGGAAACACCATATATTTT.

This chain links TRBV25-1 with TRBJ1-1, with 9 bases lining up with TRBD1. V shed 2 bases, J shed 1 base, and the junction held 11 bases outside the gene matches. This CDR3 has 18 amino acids. Germline loops: CDR1 MGHDK, CDR2 SYGVNS. The CDR3 loop is CASSETWGQGFSNTEAFF. In DNA form, the CDR3 reads TGTGCCAGCAGTGAAACGTGGGGACAGGGATTCTCGAACACTGAAGCTTTCTTT.

J is TRBJ2-1 and V is TRBV11-3; possible D gene TRBD1, 6 bases. The length of the CDR3 is 17 residues. Germline CDR1 reads SGHNT; CDR2 reads YENEEA. Trimming pared 2 bases from V and 4 bases from J, leaving 18 bases between. CDR3 DNA: TGTGCCAGCAGCTTATCGGTGGGGGTAGGGGGTTACAATGAGCAGTTCTTC. This sequence encodes CASSLSVGVGGYNEQFF.

The V call is TRBV18, the J call TRBJ2-2; 10 positions agree with TRBD2. V was pared by 5 bases and J by 1 base, with 1 base of the junction left unmatched. This CDR3 has 15 residues. Germline V gene lookup returns CDR1 KGHSH and CDR2 LQKENI. The CDR3 DNA sequence: TGTGCCAGCTCATGGACTAGCGGGAACACCGGGGAGCTGTTTTTT. It yields the protein CASSWTSGNTGELFF.

This clone came up a few times. J is TRBJ1-2 and V is TRBV6-5; TRBD1 is a possible D gene (5 bases). The germline V and J ends were trimmed by 6 bases and 0 bases, with 8 bases remaining between them. The CDR3 contains 13 residues. CDR1 is MNHEY, CDR2 SVGAGI, per germline. As DNA, the CDR3 is TGTGCCAGCAGGACAGTCTCTAACTATGGCTACACCTTC. It translates to CASRTVSNYGYTF.

The chain joins TRBV4-2 to TRBJ1-6, with 7 bases that match TRBD1. Trimming at V came to 1 base and at J to 5 bases, leaving 2 bases not matched to a gene. The CDR3 is 15 residues long. Germline assignment: CDR1 LGHNA and CDR2 YNFKEQ. CDR3 amino acids: CASSQAGQHNSPLHF. DNA for the CDR3: TGTGCCAGCAGCCAAGCGGGACAGCATAATTCACCCCTCCACTTT.

This chain uses TRBV28 with TRBJ1-2; possible D gene TRBD1, 6 bases. Germline values: CDR1 MDHEN, CDR2 SYDVKM. Trimming pared 5 bases from V and 6 bases from J, leaving 10 bases between. The CDR3 totals 12 residues. The CDR3, as DNA: TGTGCCAGCAGTCAGGGGTGGGATGGCTACACCTTC. Translated, it gives CASSQGWDGYTF.

This clone was detected only once. The J gene is TRBJ1-4, the V gene TRBV11-2; D might be TRBD1 (5 bases). Between the trimmed V and J ends, which lost 6 bases and 8 bases, there was a span of 10 bases. Germline CDR1 SGHAT, CDR2 FQNNGV. The CDR3 is 12 amino acids. As DNA, the CDR3 is TGTGCCAGCAGTCAGGGCCGCGAAAAACTGTTTTTT. Translating it yields CASSQGREKLFF.

The rearrangement uses TRBV5-1 and TRBJ2-5; 9 positions match TRBD1. The germline gives CDR1 SGHRS, CDR2 YFSETQ. The CDR3 consists of 16 residues. The V segment lost 5 bases and the J segment 5 bases; nucleotides outside the gene matches: 13. CDR3: CASRRRPGQGDETQYF. The DNA of the CDR3 is TGCGCCAGCAGAAGACGCCCGGGACAGGGAGACGAGACCCAGTACTTC.

The chain has TRBV12-5 and TRBJ1-5; TRBD1 aligns across 7 bases. The CDR3 runs to 16 residues. Germline CDR1 reads LGHNT; CDR2 reads FRNRAP. Trimming at V came to 7 bases and at J to 4 bases, leaving 13 bases not matched to a gene. CDR3 sequence reads: CASVGMITGENQPQHF. DNA of the CDR3: TGTGCTAGTGTAGGTATGATAACAGGGGAGAATCAGCCCCAGCATTTT.